The rows below give T cell receptor beta chains drawn from one sample of a study of post-analysis software for immune sequencing data. TCRdb independently ran MiXCR on the PCR reads; one entry per CDR3 protein. The sample has hundreds of thousands of distinct CDR3 sequences; 25% to 30% are singletons. Input material: blood. Receptors originate from a girl between 10 and 17 years old with multiple sclerosis. CDR3s include the opening cysteine and the closing phenylalanine or tryptophan. Each record gives: clone size, V gene, J gene, D gene, CDR3 protein, CDR3 DNA. The D gene is left open where the match is weak. Some rows have no size entry. The others give once, few or many, or a class for an expanded clone.

NA	TRBV21-1	TRBJ1-5	NA	CASSRPEKSNQPQHF	TGTGCCAGCAGCCGACCAGAGAAAAGCAATCAGCCCCAGCATTTT
NA	TRBV14	TRBJ2-7	NA	CASSQDSMGARSYEQYF	TGTGCCAGCAGCCAAGACAGTATGGGGGCCCGCTCCTACGAGCAGTACTTC
NA	TRBV20-1	TRBJ2-5	NA	CSAGDQVGHRKTQYF	TGCAGTGCTGGAGATCAAGTCGGGCATCGTAAGACCCAGTACTTC
few	TRBV5-5	TRBJ1-2	TRBD1	CASSRDRGDHYGYTF	TGTGCCAGCAGCCGAGACAGGGGCGACCACTATGGCTACACCTTC
few	TRBV15	TRBJ1-1	TRBD1	CATSMGQQSNTEAFF	TGTGCCACCAGCATGGGACAGCAATCCAACACTGAAGCTTTCTTT
NA	TRBV10-3	TRBJ1-1	TRBD1	CAISEGTGKTEAFF	TGTGCCATCAGTGAAGGGACAGGGAAAACTGAAGCTTTCTTT
NA	TRBV29-1	TRBJ1-2	TRBD1	CSDTGTGGSDYTF	TGCAGCGACACCGGGACAGGGGGTTCAGACTACACCTTC
NA	TRBV4-3	TRBJ2-3	NA	CASSRRLDDRTDTQYF	TGCGCCAGCAGCCGCAGACTAGACGACCGCACAGATACGCAGTATTTT
NA	TRBV6-1	TRBJ2-3	NA	CASSEAYDDTQYF	TGTGCCAGCAGTGAAGCCTATGACGATACGCAGTATTTT
once	TRBV20-1	TRBJ2-5	NA	CSILGGYQETQYF	TGCAGCATCCTGGGCGGATACCAAGAGACCCAGTACTTC
NA	TRBV29-1	TRBJ2-1	TRBD1	CSVPMDRGSYNEQFF	TGCAGCGTTCCTATGGACAGGGGCTCCTACAATGAGCAGTTCTTC
NA	TRBV3-1	TRBJ2-5	NA	CASSQALGRGETQYF	TGTGCCAGCAGCCAGGCCCTCGGCCGGGGAGAGACCCAGTACTTC
few	TRBV4-2	TRBJ1-5	TRBD1	CASSPGTGGGNQPQHF	TGTGCCAGCAGCCCAGGGACAGGGGGTGGCAATCAGCCCCAGCATTTT
NA	TRBV5-1	TRBJ1-1	NA	CASSLRADHTEAFF	TGCGCCAGCAGCTTGAGGGCAGACCACACTGAAGCTTTCTTT
few	TRBV3-1	TRBJ2-7	TRBD2	CASSQEASGAYEQYF	TGTGCCAGCAGCCAAGAGGCTAGCGGAGCCTACGAGCAGTACTTC
few	TRBV5-1	TRBJ1-2	TRBD1	CASRQRGQGPNGYTF	TGCGCCAGCAGACAACGCGGACAGGGGCCAAATGGCTACACCTTC
NA	TRBV6-6	TRBJ1-4	TRBD1	CASRRGQNNEKLFF	TGTGCCAGCAGAAGGGGACAGAATAATGAAAAACTGTTTTTT
few	TRBV6-5	TRBJ2-5	NA	CASSYSAQRGETQYF	TGTGCCAGCAGTTACTCAGCTCAGCGAGGGGAGACCCAGTACTTC
NA	TRBV5-6	TRBJ2-5	NA	CASSRIPGTIHQETQYF	TGTGCCAGCAGCCGTATCCCCGGGACCATCCACCAAGAGACCCAGTACTTC
NA	TRBV5-1	TRBJ2-1	NA	CASSRATSLDNEQFF	TGCGCCAGCAGCCGCGCGACAAGCCTAGACAATGAGCAGTTCTTC
NA	TRBV7-9	TRBJ2-3	TRBD2	CACSLARGRRDTQYF	TGTGCCTGCAGCTTAGCGCGCGGGAGAAGGGATACGCAGTATTTT
NA	TRBV28	TRBJ2-1	NA	CASSLVGPHNEQFF	TGTGCCAGCAGTTTAGTGGGACCCCACAATGAGCAGTTCTTC
many	TRBV7-9	TRBJ2-5	TRBD2	CASSQGLALGTQYF	TGTGCCAGCAGCCAGGGACTAGCTCTAGGGACCCAGTACTTC
few	TRBV7-8	TRBJ1-5	NA	CASSSTGHGSNQPQHF	TGTGCCAGCAGCTCCACAGGGCACGGTAGCAATCAGCCCCAGCATTTT
NA	TRBV6-2/TRBV6-3	TRBJ2-1	NA	CASSYLQGGPFVESYNEQFF	TGTGCCAGCAGTTACCTACAGGGGGGGCCTTTTGTCGAGTCCTACAATGAGCAGTTCTTC
few	TRBV6-2/TRBV6-3	TRBJ2-1	NA	CASSYRTGDGNEQFF	TGTGCCAGCAGTTATCGTACCGGGGACGGTAATGAGCAGTTCTTC
NA	TRBV5-5	TRBJ2-3	NA	CASSLRGVDTQYF	TGTGCCAGCAGCTTGCGGGGAGTGGATACGCAGTATTTT
NA	TRBV10-3	TRBJ1-4	NA	CAIMDSSNEKLFF	TGTGCCATCATGGACAGTTCTAATGAAAAACTGTTTTTT
NA	TRBV3-1	TRBJ2-5	TRBD2	CASSQWLAVQETQYF	TGTGCCAGCAGCCAATGGCTAGCGGTACAAGAGACCCAGTACTTC
few	TRBV24-1	TRBJ2-1	TRBD2	CATSDFQGGNSYNEQFF	TGTGCCACCAGTGATTTCCAGGGAGGGAACTCCTACAATGAGCAGTTCTTC
NA	TRBV7-2	TRBJ2-7	NA	CASSLVWDSTYEQYF	TGTGCCAGCAGCTTAGTTTGGGACTCGACCTACGAGCAGTACTTC